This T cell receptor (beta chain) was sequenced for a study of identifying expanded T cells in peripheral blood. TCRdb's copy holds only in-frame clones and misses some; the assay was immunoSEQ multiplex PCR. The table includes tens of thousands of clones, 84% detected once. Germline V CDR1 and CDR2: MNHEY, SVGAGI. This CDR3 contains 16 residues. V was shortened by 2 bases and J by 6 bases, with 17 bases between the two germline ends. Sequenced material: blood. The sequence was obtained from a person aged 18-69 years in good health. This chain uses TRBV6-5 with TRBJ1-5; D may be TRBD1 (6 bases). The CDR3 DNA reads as TGTGCCAGCAGTTACGAGGTTCCGGGGGCGGGTCAGCCCCAGCATTTT. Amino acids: CASSYEVPGAGQPQHF.